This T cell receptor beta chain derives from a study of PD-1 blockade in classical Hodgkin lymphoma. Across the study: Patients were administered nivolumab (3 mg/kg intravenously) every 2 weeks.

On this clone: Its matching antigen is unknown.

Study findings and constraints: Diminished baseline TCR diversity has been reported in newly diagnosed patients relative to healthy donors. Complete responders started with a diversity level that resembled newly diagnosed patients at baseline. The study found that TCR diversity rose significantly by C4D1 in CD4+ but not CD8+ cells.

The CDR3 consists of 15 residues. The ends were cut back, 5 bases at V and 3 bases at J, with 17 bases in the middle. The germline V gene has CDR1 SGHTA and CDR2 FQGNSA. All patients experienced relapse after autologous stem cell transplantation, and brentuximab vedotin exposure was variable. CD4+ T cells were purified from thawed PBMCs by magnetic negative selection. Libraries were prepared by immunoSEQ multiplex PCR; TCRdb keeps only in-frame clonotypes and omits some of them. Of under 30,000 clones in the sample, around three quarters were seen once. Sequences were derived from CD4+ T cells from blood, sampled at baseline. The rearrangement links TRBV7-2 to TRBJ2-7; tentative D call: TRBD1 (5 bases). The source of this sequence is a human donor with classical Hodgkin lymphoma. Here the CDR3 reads CASSQGTGAHYEQYF. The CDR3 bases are TGTGCCAGCAGCCAAGGAACAGGCGCTCACTACGAGCAGTACTTC. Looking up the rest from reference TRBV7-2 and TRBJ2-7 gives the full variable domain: GAGVSQSPSNKVTEKGKDVELRCDPISGHTALYWYRQSLGQGLEFLIYFQGNSAPDKSGLPSDRFSAERTGGSVSTLTIQRTQQEDSAVYLCASSQGTGAHYEQYFGPGTRLTVT.